The 30 T cell receptor beta chains below were found in one sample sequenced in a study of blood T cell repertoires in COVID-19. Measured with immunoSEQ multiplex PCR; TCRdb has only the in-frame clones, and not every one. This table has 100,000 to 150,000 clones, about 81% appearing once. Source material: PBMCs or T cells enriched from blood (not recorded which). The source is a man aged 40-49 years with acute COVID-19.

This sequence joins TRBV2 and TRBJ1-5; D is perhaps TRBD1 (6 bases). V shed 8 bases and J shed 3 bases, with 14 bases lying between them. This CDR3 contains 14 residues. The germline V gene encodes CDR1 SNHLY and CDR2 FYNNEI. The CDR3 here is CASCLDRYNQPQHF. As DNA, the CDR3 is TGTGCCAGCTGCCTCGACAGGTACAATCAGCCCCAGCATTTT.

This clone has a single count. J is TRBJ2-5 and V is TRBV5-1, with TRBD1 as a possible D gene (6 bases). V dropped 2 bases and J dropped 2 bases, with 10 bases sitting between them. The CDR3 is 14 residues long. The V gene's germline CDR1 is SGHRS and CDR2 YFSETQ. CDR3 coding DNA: TGCGCCAGCAGCTTCACAGGGCTACAAGAGACCCAGTACTTC. It is translated as CASSFTGLQETQYF.

This clone has only one observation. At the DNA level, this CDR3 is encoded by other sequences in the same sample as well. The V and J genes are TRBV2 and TRBJ1-6; 11 positions agree with TRBD1. V lost 3 bases, J lost 8 bases, and 3 bases stayed unmatched. CDR1 and CDR2 from the germline V gene are SNHLY and FYNNEI. This CDR3 spans 15 amino acids. The CDR3 spells CASSERTGGYSPLHF. In nucleotides, the CDR3 is TGTGCCAGCAGTGAGAGGACAGGGGGCTATTCACCCCTCCACTTT.

J is TRBJ2-3 and V is TRBV7-6, with TRBD1 identical over 10 bases. V was pared by 0 bases and J by 4 bases, with 4 bases of the junction left unmatched. The germline V gene has CDR1 SGHVS and CDR2 FNYEAQ. The CDR3 extends over 16 amino acids. CDR3 DNA sequence: TGTGCCAGCAGCTTAGCGCCCGGACAGGGGGCAGATACGCAGTATTTT. Its protein product is CASSLAPGQGADTQYF.

The chain combines TRBV24-1 with TRBJ2-1, with 10 bases matching TRBD2. This CDR3 has 16 amino acids. Unmatched junction bases numbered 14, after V lost 10 bases and J lost 6 bases. CDR1 and CDR2 from the germline V gene are KGHDR and SFDVKD. Here the CDR3 DNA reads TGTGCCACATCACCGTTAGAGCGGGAGGGCCGCAATGAGCAGTTCTTC. Translating gives CATSPLEREGRNEQFF.

V gene TRBV27 combines with J gene TRBJ1-5, with TRBD1 as a possible D gene (5 bases). The V end was cut by 5 bases, the J end by 2 bases, with 13 bases between. Germline CDR1 MNHEY, CDR2 SMNVEV (reference sequence). This CDR3 comprises 15 residues. This chain's CDR3 is CASSKDNEGNQPQHF. The CDR3 DNA reads as TGTGCCAGCAGTAAGGACAACGAAGGCAATCAGCCCCAGCATTTT.

The chain joins TRBV9 to TRBJ1-6; the D gene is possibly TRBD1 (6 bases). The V gene lost 0 bases and the J gene lost 6 bases, with 13 bases spanning the gap. Germline V gives CDR1 SGDLS, CDR2 YYNGEE. The CDR3 loop spans 16 amino acids. CDR3: CASSVAPQGRNSPLHF. In nucleotides, the CDR3 is TGTGCCAGCAGCGTAGCCCCGCAGGGGCGTAATTCACCCCTCCACTTT.

V and J are TRBV7-3 and TRBJ1-6, with TRBD1 identical over 9 bases. The V segment lost 6 bases and the J segment 5 bases; nucleotides outside the gene matches: 5. The germline CDR1 and CDR2 sequences are SGHTA and FQGTGA. This CDR3 comprises 15 residues. The CDR3 sequence is CASSSGTGNNSPLHF. The CDR3 DNA reads TGTGCCAGCAGTTCCGGGACAGGGAATAATTCACCCCTCCACTTT.

The chain combines TRBV12-3 or TRBV12-4 with TRBJ1-1, with TRBD1 matching 7 bases. There are 13 residues in the CDR3. Trimming cost V 6 bases and J 6 bases; bases outside gene matches: 7. The CDR3 protein is CASRTQQGSEAFF. The CDR3 coding sequence is TGTGCCAGCAGGACGCAACAGGGGTCTGAAGCTTTCTTT.

V usage is TRBV7-9 and J usage is TRBJ2-3; 7 bases align to TRBD1. Germline loops: CDR1 SEHNR, CDR2 FQNEAQ (reference sequence). V lost 2 bases and J lost 5; bases outside the gene matches: 7. The length of the CDR3 is 15 residues. In nucleotides, the CDR3 is TGTGCCAGCAGCTTAATCCAGGGGGAGAGAGATACGCAGTATTTT. It codes for CASSLIQGERDTQYF.

V and J are TRBV23-1 and TRBJ1-3; perhaps TRBD1 as D (6 bases). TRBV23-1 is placed among ORFs of uncertain function. Trimming pared 1 base from V and 10 bases from J, leaving 14 bases between. This CDR3 comprises 14 residues. CDR3 in DNA: TGCGCCAGCAGTCAATGGGGAGGGGGGGCAACCATATATTTT. It specifies CASSQWGGGATIYF.

This chain connects TRBV29-1 to TRBJ2-4, with TRBD1 matching 8 bases. V dropped 5 bases and J dropped 3; count of bases not matched to a gene: 3. The CDR3 length is 13 residues. Germline values: CDR1 SQVTM, CDR2 ANQGSEA. For the CDR3, the DNA is TGCAGCGTTTACGACAGGGGCAAAAACATTCAGTACTTC. Protein product: CSVYDRGKNIQYF. The full variable domain, with the rest looked up from reference TRBV29-1 and TRBJ2-4, is SAVISQKPSRDICQRGTSLTIQCQVDSQVTMMFWYRQQPGQSLTLIATANQGSEATYESGFVIDKFPISRPNLTFSTLTVSNMSPEDSSIYLCSVYDRGKNIQYFGAGTRLSVL.

J is TRBJ1-2 and V is TRBV19; D not resolved. Trimming cost V 3 bases and J 2 bases, with 10 bases left between them. CDR3 length equals 14 residues. Germline CDR1 is LNHDA and CDR2 is SQIVND (reference sequence). CDR3 loop: CASSISVNNYGYTF. CDR3 coding DNA: TGTGCCAGTAGTATCTCGGTGAACAACTATGGCTACACCTTC.

This chain connects TRBV28 to TRBJ1-2; TRBD1 aligns across 10 bases. Germline CDR1 MDHEN, CDR2 SYDVKM. The V gene end was trimmed by 6 bases and the J gene end by 3 bases; junction bases not matched to a gene: 4. The CDR3 is 14 amino acids. The CDR3: CASRRQGADYGYTF. The CDR3 DNA reads as TGTGCCAGCAGGCGACAGGGGGCAGACTATGGCTACACCTTC.

The J gene is TRBJ1-1, the V gene TRBV19; the match to TRBD1 covers 7 bases. V trimming: 0 bases; J trimming: 2 bases; junction bases outside the gene matches: 3. Germline values: CDR1 LNHDA, CDR2 SQIVND (reference sequence). This CDR3 is 15 amino acids long. CDR3 amino acids: CASSIEAGGNTEAFF. The CDR3 nucleotides read TGTGCCAGTAGTATAGAGGCAGGGGGAAACACTGAAGCTTTCTTT.

This rearrangement joins TRBV19 to TRBJ2-2, with TRBD2 matching 9 bases. Germline V gene lookup returns CDR1 LNHDA and CDR2 SQIVND (reference sequence). The CDR3 totals 14 residues. J lost 3 bases, V lost 8 bases, and 4 bases had no gene match. The CDR3 here is CASQAGGYTGELFF. The CDR3 bases are TGTGCCAGTCAAGCGGGGGGCTACACCGGGGAGCTGTTTTTT.

V is TRBV12-5 and J is TRBJ2-7; possible D gene TRBD1, 6 bases. Trimming left V 6 bases short and J 5 bases short, with 14 bases between. Germline lookup yields CDR1 LGHNT and CDR2 FRNRAP. The CDR3 extends over 13 amino acids. CDR3 sequence reads: CASGLGQLDEQYF. The CDR3 region has the DNA TGTGCTAGTGGCCTCGGACAGCTCGACGAGCAGTACTTC.

The V gene is TRBV6-1, the J gene TRBJ1-2; TRBD1 is a possible D gene (5 bases). V lost 7 bases and J 4 bases, leaving 13 bases between the germline ends. The CDR3 loop spans 13 amino acids. CDR1 is MNHNS and CDR2 is SASEGT in the germline V gene. The CDR3 loop reads CASIRQGGYGYTF. The CDR3 DNA reads as TGTGCCAGCATTAGGCAGGGTGGCTATGGCTACACCTTC.

The chain employs TRBV24-1 and TRBJ2-1, with TRBD1 matching 10 bases. The length of the CDR3 is 16 residues. Trimming at V came to 1 base and at J to 3 bases, leaving 2 bases not matched to a gene. Germline V gene lookup returns CDR1 KGHDR and CDR2 SFDVKD. The CDR3 protein is CATSDFGTGDYNEQFF. The DNA for the CDR3 is TGTGCCACCAGTGATTTCGGGACAGGGGACTACAATGAGCAGTTCTTC.

The chain joins TRBV10-3 to TRBJ2-3; D gene uncertain. Germline-derived CDR1 and CDR2 are ENHRY and SYGVKD. With 3 bases removed from V and 4 bases from J, the gap between germline ends came to 14 bases. CDR3 length: 15 amino acids. CDR3 protein: CAISDQVSSADTQYF. DNA of the CDR3: TGTGCCATCAGTGATCAAGTATCGAGCGCAGATACGCAGTATTTT.

This clone was counted a few times. The chain combines TRBV12-1 with TRBJ1-2; whether TRBD1, the table's D call, matches the DNA was not checked. TRBV12-1 is a documented pseudogene. The CDR3 contains 15 residues. DNA for the CDR3: TGTGCCAGCAGCCCTGACAGAGGATCCCCTTATGGCTACACCTTC. Translating it yields CASSPDRGSPYGYTF.

The chain has TRBV6-1 and TRBJ2-1; TRBD1 is a possible D gene (5 bases). CDR3 length: 16 residues. V gave up 3 bases and J gave up 5 bases, with 17 bases separating them. Germline CDR1 MNHNS, CDR2 SASEGT. CDR3 sequence (DNA): TGTGCCAGCAGTGAGCGTGTAGGACAATTCCACAATGAGCAGTTCTTC. Protein sequence: CASSERVGQFHNEQFF.

This chain links TRBV9 with TRBJ1-2; D is perhaps TRBD1 (5 bases). CDR1 and CDR2 (germline): SGDLS, YYNGEE. The CDR3 is 13 amino acids. The ends were cut back, 6 bases at V and 4 bases at J, with 13 bases in the middle. The CDR3 coding sequence is TGTGCCAGCACCCCAGGTCAGGGCTATGGCTACACCTTC. It is translated as CASTPGQGYGYTF.

The chain is built from TRBV21-1 and TRBJ2-1; the D call of TRBD2 is as the table states it, not checked on the DNA. TRBV21-1 represents a pseudogene. The CDR3 has 16 amino acids. Written as DNA, the CDR3 is TGTGCCAGCAGCAAAGGCGGGGTGAAGTTATACAATGAGCAGTTCTTC. It encodes CASSKGGVKLYNEQFF.

The V and J genes are TRBV7-3 and TRBJ2-3; tentative D call: TRBD2 (6 bases). V dropped 5 bases and J dropped 4 bases, with 13 bases sitting between them. CDR3 length equals 14 residues. The germline CDR1 and CDR2 sequences are SGHTA and FQGTGA. The CDR3 is CASSKETGADTQYF. DNA of the CDR3: TGTGCCAGCAGCAAAGAGACGGGGGCAGATACGCAGTATTTT.

This clone was detected only once. The V and J genes are TRBV7-2 and TRBJ2-1, with 8 bases identical to TRBD1. The CDR3 loop spans 15 amino acids. V lost 6 bases to trimming and J lost 9 bases; unmatched junction nucleotides: 13. Germline CDR1 and CDR2: SGHTA and FQGNSA. The CDR3 protein is CASRTPGGPRGEQFF. CDR3 nucleotides: TGTGCCAGCAGAACTCCAGGGGGCCCCCGGGGTGAGCAGTTCTTC. Variable domain in full (rest from reference TRBV7-2 and TRBJ2-1): GAGVSQSPSNKVTEKGKDVELRCDPISGHTALYWYRQSLGQGLEFLIYFQGNSAPDKSGLPSDRFSAERTGGSVSTLTIQRTQQEDSAVYLCASRTPGGPRGEQFFGPGTRLTVL.

The chain recombines TRBV19 with TRBJ1-1; a possible D gene is TRBD1 (5 bases). V lost 6 bases, J lost 2 bases, and 13 bases lay in between. The CDR3 is made up of 14 amino acids. CDR1 and CDR2 from the germline V gene are LNHDA and SQIVND (reference sequence). CDR3 bases: TGTGCCAGTAGGCCAACAGGTTACAACACTGAAGCTTTCTTT. Translated, it gives CASRPTGYNTEAFF.

The chain carries TRBV12-3 or TRBV12-4 and TRBJ1-5, with a weak D call TRBD1 (6 bases). This CDR3 region has 13 residues. V lost 6 bases, J lost 5 bases, and 11 bases lay in between. DNA for the CDR3: TGTGCCAGCAGGGACAGTCTCCATCAGCCCCAGCATTTT. Protein: CASRDSLHQPQHF.

This clone has just a few counts. The CDR3 reads CASSLSVAGGPLYEQYF. The CDR3 region has the DNA TGTGCCAGCAGCTTATCGGTCGCGGGAGGGCCCCTATACGAGCAGTACTTC. The chain couples TRBV7-9 to TRBJ2-7, with TRBD2 matching 9 bases. V lost 2 bases to trimming and J lost 4 bases; unmatched junction nucleotides: 12. In germline, CDR1 is SEHNR, CDR2 FQNEAQ (reference sequence). This CDR3 is 17 amino acids long.

The chain links TRBV25-1 to TRBJ1-4; D is perhaps TRBD1 (5 bases). From germline, CDR1 is MGHDK and CDR2 SYGVNS. The V and J ends lost 3 bases and 5 bases respectively, with 13 bases between them. This CDR3 comprises 15 residues. This chain's CDR3 is CASSDLSGVNEKLFF. The DNA of the CDR3 is TGTGCCAGCAGTGACCTCTCGGGGGTAAATGAAAAACTGTTTTTT.